This T cell receptor (beta chain) emerged from a study of cytomegalovirus exposure and HLA in healthy donors. For the study at large: The 100 million to 140 million unique TCR beta sequences, from around 200 million T cells, were found by an earlier analysis. Study-wide points: Researchers had no immune exposure information except CMV serostatus available. In vitro work confirmed that a few CMV-associated chains recognize CMV antigens. Differences between HLA loci emerged in a later analysis of TCR association rates, with DRB1 most and HLA-C fewest.

As for this clone: No antigen is known for it.

Trimming took 3 bases from V and 9 from J, leaving 15 bases between them. The length of the CDR3 is 15 residues. Germline values: CDR1 MNHEY, CDR2 SMNVEV (reference sequence). A multiplex PCR was run with 60 Vbeta primers and 13 Jbeta primers. Clones were read by immunoSEQ multiplex PCR, and TCRdb kept only the in-frame ones, dropping some. The table lists some 120,000 clones, about 74% of them singletons. This TCR derives from a female donor in good health and CMV-seronegative. The chain carries TRBV27 and TRBJ1-6; tentatively, D is TRBD1 (5 bases). Sequenced sample: PBMCs. The CDR3 spells CASSFSAQGGSPLHF. DNA of the CDR3: TGTGCCAGCAGTTTCTCCGCGCAGGGAGGTTCACCCCTCCACTTT.